This T cell receptor (beta chain) comes out of a study of blood T cell repertoires in COVID-19. Study details: Acute and convalescent COVID-19 samples came from the United States, Italy and Spain. The cDNA or gDNA used as material had been derived from T cells, B-cell-depleted T cells, or PBMCs.

As handled by the study authors: Nucleated cell counts were estimated from reference gene primer amplification. Clones were read by immunoSEQ multiplex PCR, and TCRdb kept only the in-frame ones, dropping some. From that table come the V and J calls and clone size; the DNA was used to work out D and trimming. The table has over 200,000 clones, approximately 84% seen once. The CDR3 is 14 residues long. Sample: peripheral blood. This sequence was found in a woman aged 50 to 65 with active or convalescent COVID-19. The J gene is TRBJ1-2, the V gene TRBV5-7; no clear D gene. TRBV5-7 belongs to the ORF category, with a function that is uncertain. The CDR3 DNA is TGTACCGTGGGCAGGAGCGGAGGGTACTATGGCTACACCTTC. Amino acid sequence: CTVGRSGGYYGYTF.